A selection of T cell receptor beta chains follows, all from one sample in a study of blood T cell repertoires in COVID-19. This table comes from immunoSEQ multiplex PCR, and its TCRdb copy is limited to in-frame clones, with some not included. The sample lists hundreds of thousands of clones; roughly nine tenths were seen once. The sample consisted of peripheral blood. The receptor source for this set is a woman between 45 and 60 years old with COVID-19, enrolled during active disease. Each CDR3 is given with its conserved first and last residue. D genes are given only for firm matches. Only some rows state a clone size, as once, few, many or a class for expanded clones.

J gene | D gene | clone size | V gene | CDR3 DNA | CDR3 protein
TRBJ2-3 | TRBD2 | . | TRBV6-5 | TGTGCCAGCAGTCTCTCTAGCGGGAGCACAGATACGCAGTATTTT | CASSLSSGSTDTQYF
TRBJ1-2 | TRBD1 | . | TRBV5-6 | TGTGCCAGCAGCTTGGTTGTAGGGACAGGGGGCGGAGGAGTCTATGGCTACACCTTC | CASSLVVGTGGGGVYGYTF
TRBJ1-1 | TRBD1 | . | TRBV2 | TGTGCCGGGACGAAAGACAGGGCGAACACTGAAGCTTTCTTT | CAGTKDRANTEAFF
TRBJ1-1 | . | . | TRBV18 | TGTGCCAGCTCACCATCGGACACTGAAGCTTTCTTT | CASSPSDTEAFF
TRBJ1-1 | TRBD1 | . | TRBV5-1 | TGCGCCAGCAGCTCTATGGGACAGGCCGACACTGAAGCTTTCTTT | CASSSMGQADTEAFF
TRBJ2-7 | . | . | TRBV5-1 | TGCGCCAGCAGCTTCTCTCGGGGGTTCCGGCAGTACTTC | CASSFSRGFRQYF
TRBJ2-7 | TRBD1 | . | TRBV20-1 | TGCAGTGCTAAGGACAGGGCCGAGCAGTACTTC | CSAKDRAEQYF
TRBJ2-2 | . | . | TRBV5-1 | TGCGCCAGCAGCTTGGCTCCTCTCCAGGGGATCACCGGGGAGCTGTTTTTT | CASSLAPLQGITGELFF
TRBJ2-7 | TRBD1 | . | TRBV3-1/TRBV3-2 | TGTGCCAGCAGCCAAGAAGGGGGGACAGGGCTTCGGGAGCAGTACTTC | CASSQEGGTGLREQYF
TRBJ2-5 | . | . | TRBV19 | TGTGCCAGTAGTGTAGACAGACAAGAGACCCAGTACTTC | CASSVDRQETQYF
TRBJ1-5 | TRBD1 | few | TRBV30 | TGTGCCTCAGCTCAGGGGGCGTTTCAGCCCCAGCATTTT | CASAQGAFQPQHF
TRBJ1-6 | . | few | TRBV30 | TGTGCCTGGAAGGGGTCGCAAGCTTCACCCCTCCACTTT | CAWKGSQASPLHF
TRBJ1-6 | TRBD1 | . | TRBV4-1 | TGCGCCAGCAGCCAAGGACAGGGGAGGAATTCACCCCTCCACTTT | CASSQGQGRNSPLHF
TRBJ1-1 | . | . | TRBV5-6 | TGTGCCAGCAGCCGCGGGGGGCCCGAAGCTTTCTTT | CASSRGGPEAFF
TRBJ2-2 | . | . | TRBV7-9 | TGTGCCAGCAGCTCCGTTACAACCGGGGAGCTGTTTTTT | CASSSVTTGELFF
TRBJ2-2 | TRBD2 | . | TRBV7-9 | TGTGCCAGCAGCTTAGAGGGAGGGAGCACCGGGGAGCTGTTTTTT | CASSLEGGSTGELFF
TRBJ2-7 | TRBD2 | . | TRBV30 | TGTGCCTGGGGCCCGGGACTAGCCTCTCGCGAGCAGTACTTC | CAWGPGLASREQYF
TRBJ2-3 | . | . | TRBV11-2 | TGTGCCAGCAGCTCCGGGATCATAAGGGGGTGGGATACGCAGTATTTT | CASSSGIIRGWDTQYF
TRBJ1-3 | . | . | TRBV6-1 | TGTGCCAGCAGTGAAACAGGATTCTCTGGAAACACCATATATTTT | CASSETGFSGNTIYF
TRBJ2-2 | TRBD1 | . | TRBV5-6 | TGTGCCAGCAGCCAACCGGGACAGGGGATTTCCGGGGAGCTGTTTTTT | CASSQPGQGISGELFF
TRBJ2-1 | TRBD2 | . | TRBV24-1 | TGTGCCACCATGCGGGGGGACCGAATAGCTTACAATGAGCAGTTCTTC | CATMRGDRIAYNEQFF
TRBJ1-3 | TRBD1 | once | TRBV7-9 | TGTGCCAGCATACAGGGGTACTCTGGAAACACCATATATTTT | CASIQGYSGNTIYF
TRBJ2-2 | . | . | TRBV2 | TGTGCCAGCAGTGAAGCGCTTAGCGGTGGTGCCGGGGAGCTGTTTTTT | CASSEALSGGAGELFF
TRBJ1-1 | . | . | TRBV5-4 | TGTGCCAGCAGCCCAACAGGGAACACTGAAGCTTTCTTT | CASSPTGNTEAFF
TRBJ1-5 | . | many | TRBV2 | TGTGCCAGCAGTCGCCTGGGGGGGGATCAGCCCCAGCATTTT | CASSRLGGDQPQHF
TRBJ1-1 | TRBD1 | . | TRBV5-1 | TGCGCCAGCAGCCGGGACAGGCCGAACACTGAAGCTTTCTTT | CASSRDRPNTEAFF
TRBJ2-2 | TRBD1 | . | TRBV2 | TGTGCCAGCAAAGGGACAGCGAACACCGGGGAGCTGTTTTTT | CASKGTANTGELFF
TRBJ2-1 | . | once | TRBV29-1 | TGCAGCGTTAACGGGCCCTCCGGGGCCTACAATGAGCAGTTCTTC | CSVNGPSGAYNEQFF
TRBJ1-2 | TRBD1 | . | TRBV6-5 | TGTGCCAGCAGCGACTTGACAGGGCCTAACTATGGCTACACCTTC | CASSDLTGPNYGYTF
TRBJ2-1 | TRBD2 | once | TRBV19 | TGTGCCAGTAGTGTCCTGGGGGGGTTTGAGCAGTTCTTC | CASSVLGGFEQFF
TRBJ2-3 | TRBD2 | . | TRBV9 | TGTGCCAGCAGCGCGGCTAGCGGGGGGGCGACAGATACGCAGTATTTT | CASSAASGGATDTQYF
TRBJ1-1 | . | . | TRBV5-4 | TGTGCCAGCAGCGAGGGATTCGGTCTAAACACTGAAGCTTTCTTT | CASSEGFGLNTEAFF
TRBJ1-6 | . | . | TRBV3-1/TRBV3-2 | TGTGCCAGCAGCCAACAGTATGAGGGTTACTCACCCCTCCACTTT | CASSQQYEGYSPLHF
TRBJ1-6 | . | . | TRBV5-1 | TGCGCCAGCAGCTTGGAGCGACCGCAACTCTCTCCCCTCCACTTT | CASSLERPQLSPLHF
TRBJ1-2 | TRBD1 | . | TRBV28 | TGTGCCAGCAGTTTATCGGGACAGGGGATCTATGGCTACACCTTC | CASSLSGQGIYGYTF
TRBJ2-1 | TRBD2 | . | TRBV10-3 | TGTGCCATCAGTAAGCGGGAGACCTACAATGAGCAGTTCTTC | CAISKRETYNEQFF
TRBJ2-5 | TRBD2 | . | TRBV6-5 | TGTGCCAGCAGTAAGACTAGCCTTGAGACCCAGTACTTC | CASSKTSLETQYF
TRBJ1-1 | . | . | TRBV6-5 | TGTGCCAGCAGATTACAGGGCGTGGGGAACACTGAAGCTTTCTTT | CASRLQGVGNTEAFF